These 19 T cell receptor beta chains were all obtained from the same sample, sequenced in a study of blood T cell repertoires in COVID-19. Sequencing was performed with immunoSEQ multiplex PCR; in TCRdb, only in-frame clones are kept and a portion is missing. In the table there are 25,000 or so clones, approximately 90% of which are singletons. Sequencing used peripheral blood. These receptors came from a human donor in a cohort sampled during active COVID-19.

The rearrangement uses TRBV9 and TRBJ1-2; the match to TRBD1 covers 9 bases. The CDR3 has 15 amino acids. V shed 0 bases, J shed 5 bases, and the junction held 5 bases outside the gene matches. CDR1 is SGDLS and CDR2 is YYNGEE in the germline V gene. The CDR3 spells CASSVEGTGRYGYTF. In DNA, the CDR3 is TGTGCCAGCAGCGTAGAAGGGACAGGGAGGTATGGCTACACCTTC. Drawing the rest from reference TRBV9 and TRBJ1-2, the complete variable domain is DSGVTQTPKHLITATGQRVTLRCSPRSGDLSVYWYQQSLDQGLQFLIQYYNGEERAKGNILERFSAQQFPDLHSELNLSSLELGDSALYFCASSVEGTGRYGYTFGSGTRLTVV.

CDR3 nucleotide sequence: TGTGCCAGCATGCCTAGCGGGAGAGACGAGCAGTACTTC. Amino acid sequence: CASMPSGRDEQYF. V usage is TRBV28 and J usage is TRBJ2-7; 10 positions agree with TRBD2. Germline V gene lookup returns CDR1 MDHEN and CDR2 SYDVKM. V was pared by 7 bases and J by 5 bases, with 5 bases of the junction left unmatched. The CDR3 runs to 13 residues.

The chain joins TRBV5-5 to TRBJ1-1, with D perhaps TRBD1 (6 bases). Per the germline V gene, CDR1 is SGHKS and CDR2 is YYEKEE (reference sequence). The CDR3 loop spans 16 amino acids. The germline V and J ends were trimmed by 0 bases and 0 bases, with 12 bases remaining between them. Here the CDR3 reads CASSLGLGDMNTEAFF. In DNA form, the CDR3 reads TGTGCCAGCAGCTTGGGGCTAGGGGACATGAACACTGAAGCTTTCTTT.

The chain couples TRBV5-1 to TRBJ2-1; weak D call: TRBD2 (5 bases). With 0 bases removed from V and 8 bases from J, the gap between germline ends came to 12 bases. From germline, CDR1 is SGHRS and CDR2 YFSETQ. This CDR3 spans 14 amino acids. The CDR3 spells CASSLELDADEQFF. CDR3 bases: TGCGCCAGCAGCTTGGAACTAGATGCTGATGAGCAGTTCTTC.

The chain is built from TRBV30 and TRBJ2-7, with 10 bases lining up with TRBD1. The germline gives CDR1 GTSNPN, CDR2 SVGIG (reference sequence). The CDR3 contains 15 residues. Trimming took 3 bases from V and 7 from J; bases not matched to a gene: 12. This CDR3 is CAWSRGQGVSGEQYF. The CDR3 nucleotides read TGTGCCTGGAGCCGCGGACAGGGGGTTTCGGGGGAGCAGTACTTC. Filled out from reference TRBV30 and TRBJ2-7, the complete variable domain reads SQTIHQWPATLVQPVGSPLSLECTVEGTSNPNLYWYRQAAGRGLQLLFYSVGIGQISSEVPQNLSASRPQDRQFILSSKKLLLSDSGFYLCAWSRGQGVSGEQYFGPGTRLTVT.

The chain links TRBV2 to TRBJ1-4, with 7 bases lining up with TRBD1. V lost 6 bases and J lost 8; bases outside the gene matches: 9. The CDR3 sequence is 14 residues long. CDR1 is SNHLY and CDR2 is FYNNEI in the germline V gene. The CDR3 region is CASSGTGVREKLFF. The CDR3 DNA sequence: TGTGCCAGCAGCGGAACAGGGGTTAGGGAAAAACTGTTTTTT.

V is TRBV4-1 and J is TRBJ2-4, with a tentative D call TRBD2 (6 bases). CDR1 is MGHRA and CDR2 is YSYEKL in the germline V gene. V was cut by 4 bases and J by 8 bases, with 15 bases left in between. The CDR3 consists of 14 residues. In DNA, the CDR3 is TGCGCCAGCAGCCGAACGGGGGTTTGGGACATTCAGTACTTC. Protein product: CASSRTGVWDIQYF.

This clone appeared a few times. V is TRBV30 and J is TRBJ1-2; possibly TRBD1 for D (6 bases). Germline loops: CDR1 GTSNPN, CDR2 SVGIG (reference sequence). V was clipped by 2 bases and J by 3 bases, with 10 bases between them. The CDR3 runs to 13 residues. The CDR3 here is CAWSPRTDYGYTF. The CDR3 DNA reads TGTGCCTGGAGTCCAAGGACAGACTATGGCTACACCTTC.

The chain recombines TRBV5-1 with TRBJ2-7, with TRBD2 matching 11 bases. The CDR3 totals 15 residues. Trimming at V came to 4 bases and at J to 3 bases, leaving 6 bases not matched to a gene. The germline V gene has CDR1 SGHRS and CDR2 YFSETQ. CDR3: CASSPSGLADYEQYF. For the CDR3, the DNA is TGCGCCAGCAGCCCGTCGGGACTAGCGGACTACGAGCAGTACTTC.

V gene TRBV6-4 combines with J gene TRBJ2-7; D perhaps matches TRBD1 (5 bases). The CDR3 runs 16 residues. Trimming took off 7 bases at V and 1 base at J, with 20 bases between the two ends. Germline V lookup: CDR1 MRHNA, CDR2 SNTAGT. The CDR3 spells CASIGVDSPESYEQYF. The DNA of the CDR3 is TGTGCCAGCATTGGAGTTGACAGCCCGGAATCCTACGAGCAGTACTTC.

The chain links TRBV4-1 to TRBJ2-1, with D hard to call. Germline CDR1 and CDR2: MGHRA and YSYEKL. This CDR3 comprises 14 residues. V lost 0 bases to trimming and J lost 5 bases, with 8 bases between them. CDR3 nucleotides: TGCGCCAGCAGCCAAGAACGCGGAAACAATGAGCAGTTCTTC. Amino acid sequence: CASSQERGNNEQFF.

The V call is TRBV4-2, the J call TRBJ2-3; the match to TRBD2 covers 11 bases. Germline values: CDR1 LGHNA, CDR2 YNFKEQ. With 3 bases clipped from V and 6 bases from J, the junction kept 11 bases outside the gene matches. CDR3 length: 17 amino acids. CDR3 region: CASSQNPTSGEGDTQYF. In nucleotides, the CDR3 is TGTGCCAGCAGCCAGAACCCGACTAGCGGGGAAGGCGATACGCAGTATTTT.

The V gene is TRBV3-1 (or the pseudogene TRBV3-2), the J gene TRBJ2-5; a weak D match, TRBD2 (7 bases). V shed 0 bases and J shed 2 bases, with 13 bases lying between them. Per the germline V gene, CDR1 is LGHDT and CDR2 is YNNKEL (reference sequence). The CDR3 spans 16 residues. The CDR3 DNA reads TGTGCCAGCAGCCAAGATTGGCGGGGGACACAAGAGACCCAGTACTTC. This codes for CASSQDWRGTQETQYF.

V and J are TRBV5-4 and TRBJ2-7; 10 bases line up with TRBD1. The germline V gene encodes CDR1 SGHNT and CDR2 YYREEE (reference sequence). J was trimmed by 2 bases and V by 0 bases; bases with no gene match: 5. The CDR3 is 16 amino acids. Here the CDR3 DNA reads TGTGCCAGCAGCTTGGCCCCCGGGACAGGGGCCTACGAGCAGTACTTC. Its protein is CASSLAPGTGAYEQYF.

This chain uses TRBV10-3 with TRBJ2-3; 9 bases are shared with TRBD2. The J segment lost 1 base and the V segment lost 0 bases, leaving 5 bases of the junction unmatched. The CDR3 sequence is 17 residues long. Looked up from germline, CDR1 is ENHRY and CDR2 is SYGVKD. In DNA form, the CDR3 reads TGTGCCATCAGTGAGTCTACTAGCGGGCAAGGCACAGATACGCAGTATTTT. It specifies CAISESTSGQGTDTQYF.

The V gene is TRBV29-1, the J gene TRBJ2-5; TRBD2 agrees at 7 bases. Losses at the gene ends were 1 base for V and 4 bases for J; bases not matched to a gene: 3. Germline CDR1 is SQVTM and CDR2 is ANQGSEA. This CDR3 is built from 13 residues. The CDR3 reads CSVEVTGGETQYF. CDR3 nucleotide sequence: TGCAGCGTTGAAGTTACGGGGGGAGAGACCCAGTACTTC.

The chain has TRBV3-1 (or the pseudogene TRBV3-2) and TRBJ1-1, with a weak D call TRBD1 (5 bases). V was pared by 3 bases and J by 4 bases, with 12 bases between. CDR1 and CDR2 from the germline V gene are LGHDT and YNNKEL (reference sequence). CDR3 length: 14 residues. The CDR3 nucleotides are TGTGCCAGCAGCCAGCAGGGCTGGGGCACTGAAGCTTTCTTT. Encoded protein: CASSQQGWGTEAFF.

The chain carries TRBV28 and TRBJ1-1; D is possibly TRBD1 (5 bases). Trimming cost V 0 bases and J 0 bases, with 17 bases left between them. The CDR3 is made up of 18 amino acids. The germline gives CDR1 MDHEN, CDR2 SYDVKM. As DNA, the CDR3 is TGTGCCAGCAGTTTATGGACGTTGGCAGGGCGCATGAACACTGAAGCTTTCTTT. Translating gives CASSLWTLAGRMNTEAFF.

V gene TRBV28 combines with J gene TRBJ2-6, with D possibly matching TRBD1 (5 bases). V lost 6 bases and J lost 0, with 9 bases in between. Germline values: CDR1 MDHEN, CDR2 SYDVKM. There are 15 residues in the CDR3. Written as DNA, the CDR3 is TGTGCCAGCAGGACGCAGGGCTCTGGGGCCAACGTCCTGACTTTC. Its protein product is CASRTQGSGANVLTF. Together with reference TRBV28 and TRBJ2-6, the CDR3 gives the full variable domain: DVKVTQSSRYLVKRTGEKVFLECVQDMDHENMFWYRQDPGLGLRLIYFSYDVKMKEKGDIPEGYSVSREKKERFSLILESASTNQTSMYLCASRTQGSGANVLTFGAGSRLTVL.